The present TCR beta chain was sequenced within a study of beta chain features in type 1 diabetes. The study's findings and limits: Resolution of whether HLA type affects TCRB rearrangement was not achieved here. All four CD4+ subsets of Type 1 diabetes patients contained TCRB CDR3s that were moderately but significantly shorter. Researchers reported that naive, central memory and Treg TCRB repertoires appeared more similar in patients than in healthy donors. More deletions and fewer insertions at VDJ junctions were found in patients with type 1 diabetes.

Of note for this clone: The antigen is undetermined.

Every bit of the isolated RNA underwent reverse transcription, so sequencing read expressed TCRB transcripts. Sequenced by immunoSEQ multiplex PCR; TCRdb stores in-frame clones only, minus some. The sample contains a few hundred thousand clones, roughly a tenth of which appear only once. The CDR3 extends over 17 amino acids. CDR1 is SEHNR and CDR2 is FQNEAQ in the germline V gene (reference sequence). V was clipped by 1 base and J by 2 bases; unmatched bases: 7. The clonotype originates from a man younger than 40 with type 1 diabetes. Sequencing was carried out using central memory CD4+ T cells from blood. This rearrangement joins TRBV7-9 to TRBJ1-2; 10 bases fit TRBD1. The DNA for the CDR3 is TGTGCCAGCAGCTTAGGACAGGGGGCGGAGTACAACTATGGCTACACCTTC. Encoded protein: CASSLGQGAEYNYGYTF.